What follows describes a single TCR beta chain. This sample is drawn from a study of blood T cell repertoires in COVID-19. Study at large: T cells, B-cell-depleted T cells, or PBMCs provided the cDNA or gDNA that served as material.

As originally analysed: Estimated nucleated cell counts came from reference gene primer amplification. Method: immunoSEQ multiplex PCR; TCRdb's copy keeps in-frame clones and lacks some. V and J calls and clone size are as listed in that table; D and trimming were resolved from the DNA. The top ten hold 1.2% of the sample, which has 260,000 or so clones, approximately 89% seen once. Trimming removed 6 bases from V and 7 bases from J; junction bases left unmatched: 8. The CDR3 spans 13 residues. Per germline, CDR1 MDHEN and CDR2 SYDVKM. Cohorts were determined from participant-reported clinical history.

The sequencing sample was made of PBMCs or T cells enriched from blood (not recorded which). This receptor was identified in a woman in her thirties or forties with acute COVID-19. V and J are TRBV28 and TRBJ1-2, with 7 bases that match TRBD1. The CDR3 nucleotides read TGTGCCAGCAGCGAACAGGGGATGTTTGGCTACACCTTC. It codes for CASSEQGMFGYTF.